This entry lists 25 T cell receptor beta chains sequenced from one sample in a study of blood T cell repertoires in COVID-19. Using immunoSEQ multiplex PCR, the repertoire was profiled, and TCRdb retains in-frame clones only, with some absent. The table lists about 120,000 clones, over 75% of them singletons. The sample taken for sequencing was peripheral blood. These receptors originate from a man between 25 and 39 years old with COVID-19, enrolled during active disease.

The V and J genes are TRBV28 and TRBJ1-6, with 9 bases lining up with TRBD1. V was pared by 5 bases and J by 10 bases, with 9 bases of the junction left unmatched. The CDR3 is made up of 15 amino acids. CDR1 and CDR2 from the germline V gene are MDHEN and SYDVKM. The CDR3 protein is CASSVAGTGLSPLHF. The CDR3 bases are TGTGCCAGCAGTGTAGCAGGGACAGGGCTATCACCCCTCCACTTT.

For the CDR3, the DNA is TGTGCCACCAACCCCTGGGGAGGCAACTACGAGCAGTACTTC. The encoded protein is CATNPWGGNYEQYF. The chain employs TRBV5-6 and TRBJ2-7; tentative D call: TRBD2 (6 bases). The germline V gene has CDR1 SGHDT and CDR2 YYEEEE. The CDR3 has 14 residues. V lost 9 bases, J lost 3 bases, and 19 bases lay in between.

This clone was observed a single time. This chain uses TRBV15 with TRBJ2-6, with D hard to call. The CDR3 has 14 residues. Germline V CDR1 and CDR2: LNHNV, YYDKDF (reference sequence). V lost 3 bases and J lost 0, with 3 bases in between. DNA of the CDR3: TGTGCCACCAGCAGTAGCTCTGGGGCCAACGTCCTGACTTTC. Translated: CATSSSSGANVLTF.

The rearrangement joins TRBV9 to TRBJ1-3; no definite D call. V was pared by 2 bases and J by 2 bases, with 8 bases between. Germline assignment: CDR1 SGDLS and CDR2 YYNGEE. This CDR3 contains 14 residues. The CDR3 coding sequence is TGTGCCAGCAGCGTGGCAGGCACTGGAAACACCATATATTTT. It encodes CASSVAGTGNTIYF.

V and J are TRBV7-2 and TRBJ2-7; 9 positions match TRBD2. The V and J ends lost 5 bases and 2 bases, in that order; junction bases with no gene match: 7. The V gene's germline CDR1 is SGHTA and CDR2 FQGNSA. The CDR3 contains 15 residues. The CDR3 spells CASSQAGGSPYEQYF. In nucleotides, the CDR3 is TGTGCCAGCAGCCAAGCGGGGGGTTCCCCCTACGAGCAGTACTTC. The full variable domain, completed using reference TRBV7-2 and TRBJ2-7, is GAGVSQSPSNKVTEKGKDVELRCDPISGHTALYWYRQSLGQGLEFLIYFQGNSAPDKSGLPSDRFSAERTGGSVSTLTIQRTQQEDSAVYLCASSQAGGSPYEQYFGPGTRLTVT.

This clone has a single count. The chain employs TRBV28 and TRBJ2-1, with D maybe TRBD1 (5 bases). The germline V gene has CDR1 MDHEN and CDR2 SYDVKM. The V end was cut by 5 bases, the J end by 3 bases, with 14 bases between. This CDR3 is built from 15 residues. The CDR3 nucleotides read TGTGCCAGCAGTCCGGCCCCCACAGGCTACAATGAGCAGTTCTTC. Its protein is CASSPAPTGYNEQFF.

V and J are TRBV21-1 and TRBJ2-2; whether TRBD2, the table's D call, matches the DNA was not checked. TRBV21-1 represents a pseudogene. This CDR3 spans 17 amino acids. This CDR3 reads CASSRPYRGGNTGELFF. The DNA of the CDR3 is TGTGCCAGCAGCCGTCCGTATCGGGGGGGGAACACCGGGGAGCTGTTTTTT.

This rearrangement joins TRBV6-1 to TRBJ2-4; possibly TRBD1 for D (8 bases). The CDR3 runs to 16 residues. Germline assignment: CDR1 MNHNS and CDR2 SASEGT. Trimming took off 2 bases at V and 7 bases at J, with 18 bases between the two ends. CDR3 DNA: TGTGCCAGCAGTGAATGGGGGGGGACAGGAAATAACATTCAGTACTTC. As protein: CASSEWGGTGNNIQYF.

Comment on this clone: One end of the junction is discordant with germline, which a read error may explain. This chain links TRBV28 with TRBJ1-6; possible D gene TRBD1, 6 bases. The germline CDR1 and CDR2 sequences are MDHEN and SYDVKM. This CDR3 is built from 15 residues. The CDR3 loop reads CASSPTLSNRAPRHF. CDR3 nucleotides: TGTGCCAGCAGTCCCACACTCTCTAACAGGGCCCCCCGCCACTTT. The whole variable domain, remainder taken from reference TRBV28 and TRBJ1-6, is DVKVTQSSRYLVKRTGEKVFLECVQDMDHENMFWYRQDPGLGLRLIYFSYDVKMKEKGDIPEGYSVSREKKERFSLILESASTNQTSMYLCASSPTLSNRAPRHFGNGTRLTVT.

This clone showed up just a few times. The rearrangement joins TRBV11-2 to TRBJ1-1; D call uncertain. Deletions cut 2 bases from V and 1 base from J, with 14 bases between. Germline V CDR1 and CDR2: SGHAT, FQNNGV. The CDR3 covers 16 residues. The CDR3 loop is CASSLTVASPNTEAFF. The CDR3 nucleotides read TGTGCCAGCAGCTTAACGGTAGCCAGTCCGAACACTGAAGCTTTCTTT.

This clone was seen a handful of times. This chain uses TRBV4-3 with TRBJ1-1; D not resolved. Germline-derived CDR1 and CDR2 are LGHNA and YSLEER. V was shortened by 0 bases and J by 5 bases, with 13 bases between the two germline ends. The CDR3 is 15 amino acids. This chain's CDR3 is CASSQEERVGTEAFF. In DNA, the CDR3 is TGCGCCAGCAGCCAAGAAGAGAGGGTGGGTACTGAAGCTTTCTTT.

The chain has TRBV29-1 and TRBJ1-6; no clear D gene. This CDR3 spans 14 amino acids. V lost 5 bases and J lost 3, with 11 bases in between. CDR1 SQVTM and CDR2 ANQGSEA come from the germline V gene. The CDR3: CSVLTGDYNSPLHF. CDR3 sequence (DNA): TGCAGCGTTTTAACCGGGGACTATAATTCACCCCTCCACTTT.

The rearrangement uses TRBV7-2 and TRBJ2-1; 15 bases map to TRBD2. The CDR3 loop spans 17 amino acids. Germline CDR1 reads SGHTA; CDR2 reads FQGNSA. Trimming took 1 base from V and 8 from J; bases not matched to a gene: 6. CDR3 nucleotides: TGTGCCAGCAGCTTAGAGGGACTAGCGGGAGGAGAGGATGAGCAGTTCTTC. Translation: CASSLEGLAGGEDEQFF.

In its sample, this clone was seen once. The chain recombines TRBV7-9 with TRBJ1-1; 10 nucleotides line up with TRBD1. This CDR3 contains 15 residues. V shed 6 bases and J 5 bases; nucleotides not matched to a gene: 9. Germline V gives CDR1 SEHNR, CDR2 FQNEAQ (reference sequence). CDR3 loop: CASRPRQGAGTEAFF. In DNA form, the CDR3 reads TGTGCCAGCAGACCCCGACAGGGGGCGGGGACTGAAGCTTTCTTT.

Remarks on this clone: The sample contains more than one DNA sequence encoding this CDR3. This chain connects TRBV5-1 to TRBJ1-1; a weak D match, TRBD1 (5 bases). Germline V gene sequence: CDR1 SGHRS, CDR2 YFSETQ. CDR3 size: 13 residues. V lost 2 bases and J 1 base, leaving 6 bases between the germline ends. CDR3 sequence: CASSFGGNTEAFF. CDR3 nucleotides: TGCGCCAGCAGCTTCGGGGGGAACACTGAAGCTTTCTTT.

The V and J genes are TRBV24-1 and TRBJ2-2, with 7 bases matching TRBD1. Germline V gene sequence: CDR1 KGHDR, CDR2 SFDVKD. The V and J ends lost 3 bases and 6 bases, in that order; junction bases with no gene match: 6. The CDR3 runs 15 residues. CDR3 residues: CATSDLQGSAGELFF. The CDR3 nucleotides read TGTGCCACCAGTGATCTACAGGGGTCGGCCGGGGAGCTGTTTTTT.

The V call is TRBV7-8, the J call TRBJ2-7, with 8 bases matching TRBD1. The CDR3 totals 14 residues. V lost 1 base to trimming and J lost 6 bases; unmatched junction nucleotides: 5. In germline, CDR1 is SGHVS, CDR2 FQNEAQ. CDR3 nucleotide sequence: TGTGCCAGCAGCTTAGTTTCAGGGGGCGGCGAGCAGTACTTC. It codes for CASSLVSGGGEQYF.

The chain carries TRBV19 and TRBJ1-2; 7 bases line up with TRBD1. The trim removed 4 bases at V and 8 bases at J, leaving 13 bases unmatched. The CDR3 consists of 15 residues. Germline CDR1 LNHDA, CDR2 SQIVND (reference sequence). CDR3 in DNA: TGTGCCAGTAGTACTGACTACGACAGGGAACTCGGCTACACCTTC. As protein: CASSTDYDRELGYTF.

This chain uses TRBV30 with TRBJ2-2; TRBD2 aligns across 14 bases. This CDR3 has 14 residues. Germline lookup yields CDR1 GTSNPN and CDR2 SVGIG (reference sequence). The V segment lost 5 bases and the J segment 5 bases; nucleotides outside the gene matches: 1. CDR3 coding DNA: TGTGCCTGGCGACTAGCGGGGGGGACCGGGGAGCTGTTTTTT. It translates to CAWRLAGGTGELFF.

In this sample, this clone turned up many times. This chain joins TRBV11-3 and TRBJ2-3; D unclear. Trimming took off 5 bases at V and 8 bases at J, with 8 bases between the two ends. The germline V gene has CDR1 SGHNT and CDR2 YENEEA. The CDR3 covers 11 residues. The CDR3 protein is CASSPGGTQYF. The CDR3 DNA sequence: TGTGCCAGCAGCCCAGGTGGTACGCAGTATTTT. The full variable domain, rest sourced from reference TRBV11-3 and TRBJ2-3, is EAGVVQSPRYKIIEKKQPVAFWCNPISGHNTLYWYLQNLGQGPELLIRYENEEAVDDSQLPKDRFSAERLKGVDSTLKIQPAELGDSAVYLCASSPGGTQYFGPGTRLTVL.

This sequence joins TRBV5-4 and TRBJ1-1; D not certain. The germline gives CDR1 SGHNT, CDR2 YYREEE (reference sequence). The CDR3 covers 15 residues. V was pared by 0 bases and J by 0 bases, with 9 bases between. The CDR3 region is CASSLGLGLNTEAFF. The DNA for the CDR3 is TGTGCCAGCAGCTTGGGACTGGGTTTGAACACTGAAGCTTTCTTT.

J is TRBJ2-1 and V is TRBV10-3; D is ambiguous. V lost 0 bases to trimming and J lost 10 bases, with 10 bases between them. CDR1 is ENHRY, CDR2 SYGVKD, per germline. The CDR3 is 13 amino acids. The CDR3 DNA reads as TGTGCCATCAGTGAGTCCGGGTTATACGAGCAGTTCTTC. It codes for CAISESGLYEQFF.

The chain couples TRBV1 to TRBJ1-4. TRBV1 is a pseudogene. The CDR3 runs 12 residues. The CDR3 nucleotides are TGCACCAGCAAGAGTACTAATGAAAAACTGTTTTTT. Translation gives CTSKSTNEKLFF.

The chain uses TRBV18 and TRBJ2-2; TRBD2 is a possible D gene (6 bases). The CDR3 extends over 13 amino acids. Trimming removed 3 bases at V and 5 bases at J, with 7 bases between. Germline values: CDR1 KGHSH, CDR2 LQKENI. CDR3 sequence: CASSPRGTGELFF. The CDR3 region has the DNA TGTGCCAGCTCACCGCGGGGAACCGGGGAGCTGTTTTTT.

This clone showed up just once. The CDR3 spells CASSVGPTRETQYF. CDR3 coding DNA: TGTGCCAGCAGCGTAGGGCCCACCAGGGAGACCCAGTACTTC. The chain couples TRBV9 to TRBJ2-5, with no clear D. V gave up 0 bases and J gave up 5 bases, with 11 bases separating them. Germline V gives CDR1 SGDLS, CDR2 YYNGEE. This CDR3 is built from 14 residues.